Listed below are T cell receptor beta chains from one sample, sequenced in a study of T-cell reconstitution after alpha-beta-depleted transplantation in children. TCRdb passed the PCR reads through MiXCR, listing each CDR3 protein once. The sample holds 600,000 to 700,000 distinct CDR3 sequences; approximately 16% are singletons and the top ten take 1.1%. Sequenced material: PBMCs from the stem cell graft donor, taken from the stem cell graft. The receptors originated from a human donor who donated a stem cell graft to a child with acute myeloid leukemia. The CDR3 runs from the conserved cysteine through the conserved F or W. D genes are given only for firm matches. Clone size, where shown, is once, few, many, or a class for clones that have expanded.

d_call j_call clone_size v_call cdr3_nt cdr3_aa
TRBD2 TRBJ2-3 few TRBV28 TGTGCCAGCAGTGACACCGGAGCTAGCGGGGGAACAGATACGCAGTATTTT CASSDTGASGGTDTQYF
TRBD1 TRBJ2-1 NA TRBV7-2 TGTGCCAGCAGCTTAGGTGGGGGGGACAGGGGGCCATATGAGCAGTTCTTC CASSLGGGDRGPYEQFF
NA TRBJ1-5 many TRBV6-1 TGTGCCAGCAGCGACGCCCCGTTGAGCAATCAGCCCCAGCATTTT CASSDAPLSNQPQHF
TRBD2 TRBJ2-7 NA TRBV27 TGTGCCAGCACGAGCGGGGGGGCTCTCGAGCAGTACTTC CASTSGGALEQYF
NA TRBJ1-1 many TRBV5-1 TGCGCCAGCAGCGGCGTAGAAACTGAAGCTTTCTTT CASSGVETEAFF
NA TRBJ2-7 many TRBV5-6 TGTGCCAGCAGCGCACGCACCGGGCGATACTACGAGCAGTACTTC CASSARTGRYYEQYF
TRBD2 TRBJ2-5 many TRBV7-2 TGTGCCAGCAGCTGGACTAGCGGGGGGGTAGGAGAGACCCAGTACTTC CASSWTSGGVGETQYF
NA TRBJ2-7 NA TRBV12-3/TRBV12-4 TGTGCCAGCAGTTTTTTCCGGGGGTATTCCTACGAGCAGTACTTC CASSFFRGYSYEQYF
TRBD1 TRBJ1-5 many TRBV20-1 TGCAGTGCTTACACCGTAAAACAGGGAGCGGACAGGGTCCAGCCCCAGCATTTT CSAYTVKQGADRVQPQHF
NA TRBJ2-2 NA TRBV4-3 TGCGCCAGCAGCCAAGACACAGTGGCCGGGGAGCTGTTTTTT CASSQDTVAGELFF
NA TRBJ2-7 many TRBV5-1 TGCGCCAGCAGCTTGGGACAGCGGGTCGAGCAGTACTTC CASSLGQRVEQYF
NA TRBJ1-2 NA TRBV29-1 TGCAGCGTTGATCGTGGGGGACCGGCTGGCTACACCTTC CSVDRGGPAGYTF
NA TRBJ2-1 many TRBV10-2 TGCGCCAGCAGGTCAGGGGAAAACAATGAGCAGTTCTTC CASRSGENNEQFF
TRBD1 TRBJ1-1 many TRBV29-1 TGCAGCGTTGAACGACAGGGCGACACTGAAGCTTTCTTT CSVERQGDTEAFF
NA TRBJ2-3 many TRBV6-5 TGTGCCAGCAGTTACGTGGGCACAGATACGCAGTATTTT CASSYVGTDTQYF
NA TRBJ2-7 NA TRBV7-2 TGTGCCAGCAGCTTAGATCTTCGGGCTTACGAGCAGTACTTC CASSLDLRAYEQYF
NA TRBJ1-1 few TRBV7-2 TGTGCCAGCAGCGTCAGGTATGAAGCTTTCTTT CASSVRYEAFF
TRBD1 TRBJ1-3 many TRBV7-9 TGTGCCAGCAGCCCGAGGGGACAGAACCCACGAAACACCATATATTTT CASSPRGQNPRNTIYF
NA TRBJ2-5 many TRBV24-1 TGTGCCACCAGTGATCCACAAGGCCCCCAAGAGACCCAGTACTTC CATSDPQGPQETQYF
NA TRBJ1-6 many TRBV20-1 TGCAGTGCTAGAGATCACCAGGCGAGCTCCTATAATTCACCCCTCCACTTT CSARDHQASSYNSPLHF